The rows below give T cell receptor beta chains drawn from one sample of a study of blood T cell repertoires in COVID-19. The table came from immunoSEQ multiplex PCR; TCRdb's copy has only in-frame clones and leaves some out. The repertoire has 250,000 or so clones, 85% to 90% of them found once; the top ten carry roughly 5%. Sequencing used peripheral blood. All receptors derive from a woman aged 40 to 49 who had recovered from COVID-19. The CDR3 runs from the conserved cysteine through the conserved F or W. The D gene is left open where the match is weak.

>TRBJ2-7|TRBV6-6|13|NA
CASSTQGLGTQYF
>TRBJ1-3|TRBV9|13|NA
CASSLNSGNTIYF
>TRBJ1-2|TRBV2|13|NA
CASSGSQSYGYTF
>TRBJ2-1|TRBV5-1|15|TRBD1
CASSLAGGWYNEQFF
>TRBJ1-4|TRBV12-3/TRBV12-4|13|TRBD1
CASRGQANEKLFF
>TRBJ2-2|TRBV2|16|NA
CASSEFGRAYTGELFF
>TRBJ1-2|TRBV5-5|13|NA
CASSLVTDYGYTF
>TRBJ2-7|TRBV7-9|13|NA
CASSLVGGYEQYF
>TRBJ1-3|TRBV6-5|15|NA
CASRRQVDSGNTIYF
>TRBJ2-1|TRBV7-9|16|NA
CASSFGTAVVYNEQFF
>TRBJ2-2|TRBV9|15|TRBD2
CASIERLAGTGELFF
>TRBJ2-3|TRBV13|13|TRBD2
CACRGGDTDTQYF
>TRBJ1-4|TRBV12-5|14|NA
CASGPGGLDEKLFF
>TRBJ2-2|TRBV12-5|18|TRBD1
CASGQPSGQGAYTGELFF
>TRBJ1-3|TRBV29-1|12|NA
CSVRGAGNTIYF
>TRBJ2-7|TRBV5-1|14|TRBD1
CASRATGGGGEQYF
>TRBJ2-3|TRBV3-1/TRBV3-2|13|NA
CASSPGGTDTQYF
>TRBJ1-2|TRBV7-9|13|NA
CASSARGGYGYTF
>TRBJ2-3|TRBV19|13|NA
CASSIVGADTQYF
>TRBJ2-1|TRBV21-1|14|NA
CASSKRRWRDEQFF
>TRBJ1-5|TRBV4-1|15|NA
CASSQAVSSNQPQHF
>TRBJ1-5|TRBV5-8|14|NA
CASSPGGSNQPQHF
>TRBJ2-7|TRBV5-1|16|NA
CASSSYHTQNSYEQYF
>TRBJ2-5|TRBV5-1|15|TRBD1
CASSSLTGAGETQYF
>TRBJ2-6|TRBV2|16|NA
CASSARTAAGANVLTF
>TRBJ2-1|TRBV3-1/TRBV3-2|16|TRBD2
CASSPLAGDVHNEQFF